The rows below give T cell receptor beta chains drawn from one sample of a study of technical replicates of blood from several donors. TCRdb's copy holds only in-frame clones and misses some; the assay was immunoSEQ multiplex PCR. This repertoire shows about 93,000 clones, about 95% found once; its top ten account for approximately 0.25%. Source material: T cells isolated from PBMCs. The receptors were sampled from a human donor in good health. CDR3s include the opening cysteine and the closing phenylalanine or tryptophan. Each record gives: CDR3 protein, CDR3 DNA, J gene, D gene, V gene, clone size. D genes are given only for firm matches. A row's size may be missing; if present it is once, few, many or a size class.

CDR3 protein: CASSQDGSGNQPQHF
CDR3 DNA: TGCGCCAGCAGCCAAGACGGTTCGGGAAATCAGCCCCAGCATTTT
J gene: TRBJ1-5
D gene: -
V gene: TRBV4-1
clone size: -

CDR3 protein: CATTPSGSEQYF
CDR3 DNA: TGTGCCACCACTCCTAGCGGGAGCGAGCAGTACTTC
J gene: TRBJ2-7
D gene: TRBD2
V gene: TRBV15
clone size: -

CDR3 protein: CASSSGVGELFF
CDR3 DNA: TGCGCCAGCAGTTCGGGTGTCGGGGAGCTGTTTTTT
J gene: TRBJ2-2
D gene: -
V gene: TRBV10-2
clone size: -

CDR3 protein: CASKTGTRNYEQYF
CDR3 DNA: TGTGCCAGCAAAACCGGGACTAGAAACTACGAGCAGTACTTC
J gene: TRBJ2-7
D gene: TRBD2
V gene: TRBV2
clone size: -

CDR3 protein: CASSRQGENYGYTF
CDR3 DNA: TGCGCCAGCAGTAGACAGGGGGAGAACTATGGCTACACCTTC
J gene: TRBJ1-2
D gene: TRBD1
V gene: TRBV4-1
clone size: -

CDR3 protein: CASSLSGLASNKQFF
CDR3 DNA: TGTGCCAGCAGCTTATCGGGACTAGCGTCCAATAAGCAGTTCTTC
J gene: TRBJ2-1
D gene: TRBD2
V gene: TRBV7-6
clone size: -

CDR3 protein: CASSSFSQPQHF
CDR3 DNA: TGTGCCAGCAGCTCGTTCAGTCAGCCCCAGCATTTT
J gene: TRBJ1-5
D gene: -
V gene: TRBV7-2
clone size: -

CDR3 protein: CASSSGTGDGYTF
CDR3 DNA: TGTGCCAGCAGCTCCGGGACAGGGGATGGCTACACCTTC
J gene: TRBJ1-2
D gene: TRBD1
V gene: TRBV7-3
clone size: -

CDR3 protein: CASSEFYASTYEQYF
CDR3 DNA: TGTGCCAGCAGTGAATTTTATGCTAGCACCTACGAGCAGTACTTC
J gene: TRBJ2-7
D gene: -
V gene: TRBV6-1
clone size: -

CDR3 protein: CATSRVPLAVYEQYF
CDR3 DNA: TGTGCCACCAGCAGAGTACCGCTAGCGGTCTACGAGCAGTACTTC
J gene: TRBJ2-7
D gene: TRBD2
V gene: TRBV15
clone size: -

CDR3 protein: CASSQDGKIDRPSGNTIYF
CDR3 DNA: TGCGCCAGCAGCCAAGATGGCAAAATCGACAGGCCCTCTGGAAACACCATATATTTT
J gene: TRBJ1-3
D gene: -
V gene: TRBV4-1
clone size: -

CDR3 protein: CASRADRDEQYF
CDR3 DNA: TGTGCCAGCAGGGCCGACAGGGACGAGCAGTACTTC
J gene: TRBJ2-7
D gene: TRBD1
V gene: TRBV2
clone size: -

CDR3 protein: CASGSGSLAKNIQYF
CDR3 DNA: TGTGCCAGCGGGTCTGGGAGTCTAGCCAAAAACATTCAGTACTTC
J gene: TRBJ2-4
D gene: -
V gene: TRBV7-9
clone size: once

CDR3 protein: CASSEGGTGANVLTF
CDR3 DNA: TGCGCCAGCAGTGAGGGAGGAACTGGGGCCAACGTCCTGACTTTC
J gene: TRBJ2-6
D gene: -
V gene: TRBV10-2
clone size: once

CDR3 protein: CASSLAGGLDEQYF
CDR3 DNA: TGTGCCAGCAGTTTAGCGGGAGGGCTGGACGAGCAGTACTTC
J gene: TRBJ2-7
D gene: TRBD2
V gene: TRBV27
clone size: -

CDR3 protein: CASSQISGIGQETQYF
CDR3 DNA: TGTGCCAGCAGCCAAATTTCGGGGATCGGGCAAGAGACCCAGTACTTC
J gene: TRBJ2-5
D gene: -
V gene: TRBV4-2
clone size: -

CDR3 protein: CASSQEPGGSGTEAFF
CDR3 DNA: TGCGCCAGCAGCCAAGAGCCTGGGGGGTCGGGCACTGAAGCTTTCTTT
J gene: TRBJ1-1
D gene: -
V gene: TRBV4-1
clone size: -

CDR3 protein: CATLGQPPNTEAFF
CDR3 DNA: TGTGCCACCCTGGGACAGCCTCCGAACACTGAAGCTTTCTTT
J gene: TRBJ1-1
D gene: TRBD1
V gene: TRBV10-3
clone size: -

CDR3 protein: CATSRVAEETQYF
CDR3 DNA: TGTGCCACCAGCAGAGTGGCGGAAGAGACCCAGTACTTC
J gene: TRBJ2-5
D gene: -
V gene: TRBV15
clone size: -

CDR3 protein: CASSLDGVTAFF
CDR3 DNA: TGTGCCAGCAGCTTGGATGGAGTGACTGCTTTCTTT
J gene: TRBJ1-1
D gene: -
V gene: TRBV5-4
clone size: -

CDR3 protein: CASSHPGLADTQYF
CDR3 DNA: TGCGCCAGCAGCCACCCCGGACTAGCTGATACGCAGTATTTT
J gene: TRBJ2-3
D gene: TRBD2
V gene: TRBV4-1
clone size: -

CDR3 protein: CASSKTGTSITEQFF
CDR3 DNA: TGTGCCAGCAGCAAAACCGGGACTAGCATTACTGAGCAGTTCTTC
J gene: TRBJ2-1
D gene: TRBD2
V gene: TRBV7-9
clone size: -

CDR3 protein: CASSDPGEKLFF
CDR3 DNA: TGCGCCAGCAGTGACCCGGGGGAAAAACTGTTTTTT
J gene: TRBJ1-4
D gene: -
V gene: TRBV10-1
clone size: -

CDR3 protein: CASSTGQGGLYYEQYF
CDR3 DNA: TGCGCCAGCAGCACCGGACAGGGGGGACTTTACTACGAGCAGTACTTC
J gene: TRBJ2-7
D gene: TRBD1
V gene: TRBV5-1
clone size: -

CDR3 protein: CASSETSGSVYEQYF
CDR3 DNA: TGTGCCAGCAGTGAGACTAGCGGGAGTGTCTACGAGCAGTACTTC
J gene: TRBJ2-7
D gene: TRBD2
V gene: TRBV27
clone size: -

CDR3 protein: CASSERGGDTEAFF
CDR3 DNA: TGTGCCAGCAGTGAAAGGGGTGGGGACACTGAAGCTTTCTTT
J gene: TRBJ1-1
D gene: -
V gene: TRBV6-1
clone size: -

CDR3 protein: CASSTDTAYEQYF
CDR3 DNA: TGTGCCAGCAGCACGGACACCGCCTACGAGCAGTACTTC
J gene: TRBJ2-7
D gene: -
V gene: TRBV5-6
clone size: -

CDR3 protein: CAISEGSNSYNEQFF
CDR3 DNA: TGTGCCATCAGTGAGGGCAGTAACTCCTACAATGAGCAGTTCTTC
J gene: TRBJ2-1
D gene: -
V gene: TRBV10-3
clone size: -

CDR3 protein: CASSPDSNQPQHF
CDR3 DNA: TGTGCCAGTAGCCCAGATAGCAATCAGCCCCAGCATTTT
J gene: TRBJ1-5
D gene: -
V gene: TRBV19
clone size: -

CDR3 protein: CASSLVSTRNEQFF
CDR3 DNA: TGTGCCAGCAGCTTAGTAAGCACTAGAAATGAGCAGTTCTTC
J gene: TRBJ2-1
D gene: -
V gene: TRBV7-2
clone size: once

CDR3 protein: CASSPEPGLEKYNEQFF
CDR3 DNA: TGTGCCAGCAGTCCTGAACCGGGACTAGAGAAATACAATGAGCAGTTCTTC
J gene: TRBJ2-1
D gene: TRBD2
V gene: TRBV28
clone size: -

CDR3 protein: CASSLDLAGDTQYF
CDR3 DNA: TGTGCCAGCAGCTTAGATCTAGCGGGAGATACGCAGTATTTT
J gene: TRBJ2-3
D gene: TRBD2
V gene: TRBV11-2
clone size: -

CDR3 protein: CASSPASSYETQYF
CDR3 DNA: TGCGCCAGCAGCCCCGCGTCTAGCTACGAGACCCAGTACTTC
J gene: TRBJ2-5
D gene: -
V gene: TRBV5-1
clone size: -

CDR3 protein: CASSYSGRGLISEAFF
CDR3 DNA: TGTGCCAGCAGTTACTCAGGCAGGGGGTTGATATCTGAAGCTTTCTTT
J gene: TRBJ1-1
D gene: TRBD1
V gene: TRBV27
clone size: -

CDR3 protein: CASSSMTGGGYGYTF
CDR3 DNA: TGCGCCAGCAGCTCGATGACAGGGGGGGGCTATGGCTACACCTTC
J gene: TRBJ1-2
D gene: TRBD1
V gene: TRBV5-1
clone size: -

CDR3 protein: CASSPDSGQETQYF
CDR3 DNA: TGTGCCAGCAGCCCTGACTCAGGGCAAGAGACCCAGTACTTC
J gene: TRBJ2-5
D gene: -
V gene: TRBV11-3
clone size: -

CDR3 protein: CAWSFHDRNTIYF
CDR3 DNA: TGTGCCTGGAGTTTTCACGACAGAAACACCATATATTTT
J gene: TRBJ1-3
D gene: -
V gene: TRBV30
clone size: -

CDR3 protein: CASSSDRGQETQYF
CDR3 DNA: TGCGCCAGCAGCTCGGACCGGGGCCAAGAGACCCAGTACTTC
J gene: TRBJ2-5
D gene: -
V gene: TRBV5-1
clone size: -

CDR3 protein: CASSLSGQGQQGTQYF
CDR3 DNA: TGCGCCAGCAGCTTGAGTGGACAGGGACAGCAGGGTACGCAGTATTTT
J gene: TRBJ2-3
D gene: TRBD1
V gene: TRBV5-1
clone size: once

CDR3 protein: CASSQEGGAGAYNEQFF
CDR3 DNA: TGCGCCAGCAGCCAAGAAGGAGGAGCAGGAGCCTACAATGAGCAGTTCTTC
J gene: TRBJ2-1
D gene: -
V gene: TRBV4-1
clone size: -

CDR3 protein: CASSLAVFGGTGELFF
CDR3 DNA: TGTGCCAGCAGTCTAGCCGTATTCGGTGGAACCGGGGAGCTGTTTTTT
J gene: TRBJ2-2
D gene: -
V gene: TRBV27
clone size: -

CDR3 protein: CATSRGATNEKLFF
CDR3 DNA: TGTGCCACCAGCCGGGGGGCAACTAATGAAAAACTGTTTTTT
J gene: TRBJ1-4
D gene: -
V gene: TRBV5-5
clone size: -

CDR3 protein: CASSPGDGEIFDEKLFF
CDR3 DNA: TGTGCCAGCAGCCCCGGGGATGGTGAGATATTTGATGAAAAACTGTTTTTT
J gene: TRBJ1-4
D gene: -
V gene: TRBV9
clone size: -

CDR3 protein: CASSQFQGPNQPQHF
CDR3 DNA: TGCGCCAGCAGCCAGTTTCAGGGCCCCAATCAGCCCCAGCATTTT
J gene: TRBJ1-5
D gene: -
V gene: TRBV5-1
clone size: -

CDR3 protein: CATSRIWEFFLTDTQYF
CDR3 DNA: TGTGCCACCAGCAGGATATGGGAGTTCTTCCTCACAGATACGCAGTATTTT
J gene: TRBJ2-3
D gene: -
V gene: TRBV15
clone size: -

CDR3 protein: CSVPEVETQYF
CDR3 DNA: TGCAGCGTTCCCGAGGTTGAGACCCAGTACTTC
J gene: TRBJ2-5
D gene: -
V gene: TRBV29-1
clone size: -

CDR3 protein: CASSLAGQGNSPLHF
CDR3 DNA: TGTGCCAGCAGCTTGGCCGGACAGGGAAATTCACCCCTCCACTTT
J gene: TRBJ1-6
D gene: TRBD1
V gene: TRBV5-6
clone size: -

CDR3 protein: CASSLVAGGQETQYF
CDR3 DNA: TGCGCCAGCAGCTTGGTCGCGGGGGGCCAAGAGACCCAGTACTTC
J gene: TRBJ2-5
D gene: TRBD2
V gene: TRBV5-1
clone size: -

CDR3 protein: CASSPAGGASDTQYF
CDR3 DNA: TGTGCCAGCAGCCCCGCCGGGGGGGCCTCAGATACGCAGTATTTT
J gene: TRBJ2-3
D gene: TRBD2
V gene: TRBV6-5
clone size: -

CDR3 protein: CSGRLAGYIDTQYF
CDR3 DNA: TGCAGCGGTAGACTAGCGGGGTACATCGATACGCAGTATTTT
J gene: TRBJ2-3
D gene: TRBD2
V gene: TRBV29-1
clone size: -

CDR3 protein: CASSPSGYPTGELFF
CDR3 DNA: TGCGCCAGCAGCCCGTCGGGTTATCCAACCGGGGAGCTGTTTTTT
J gene: TRBJ2-2
D gene: -
V gene: TRBV5-1
clone size: -

CDR3 protein: CASSLSGRAYNEQFF
CDR3 DNA: TGCGCCAGCAGCCTTAGCGGGAGGGCCTACAATGAGCAGTTCTTC
J gene: TRBJ2-1
D gene: TRBD2
V gene: TRBV4-1
clone size: -

CDR3 protein: CASSDLGQGSTDTQYF
CDR3 DNA: TGTGCCAGCAGTGATCTAGGGCAGGGGAGCACAGATACGCAGTATTTT
J gene: TRBJ2-3
D gene: -
V gene: TRBV6-1
clone size: -

CDR3 protein: CASSLTGSDRGSRFDGYTF
CDR3 DNA: TGTGCCAGCAGCTTAACGGGCTCGGACAGGGGGTCTAGATTTGATGGCTACACCTTC
J gene: TRBJ1-2
D gene: TRBD1
V gene: TRBV7-3
clone size: -

CDR3 protein: CASSQGGPINTGELFF
CDR3 DNA: TGTGCCAGCAGCCAAGGAGGACCCATAAACACCGGGGAGCTGTTTTTT
J gene: TRBJ2-2
D gene: -
V gene: TRBV7-9
clone size: -